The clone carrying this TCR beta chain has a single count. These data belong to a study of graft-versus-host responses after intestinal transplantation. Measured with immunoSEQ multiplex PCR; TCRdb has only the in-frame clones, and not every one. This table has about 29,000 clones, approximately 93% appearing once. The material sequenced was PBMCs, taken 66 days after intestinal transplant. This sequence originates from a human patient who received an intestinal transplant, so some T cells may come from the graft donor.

The chain's CDR3 is CASSLAGDSSYEQYF. CDR3 bases: TGTGCCAGCAGCTTAGCGGGGGACAGTTCCTACGAGCAGTACTTC. The chain has TRBV7-6 and TRBJ2-7; 7 nucleotides align to TRBD1. This CDR3 is 15 amino acids long. V was clipped by 0 bases and J by 1 base; unmatched bases: 3. Looked up from germline, CDR1 is SGHVS and CDR2 is FNYEAQ.